A single T cell receptor (beta chain) is shown here with its context. This sample is drawn from a study of blood T cell repertoires in COVID-19. Here immunoSEQ multiplex PCR was the method, and the copy in TCRdb shows in-frame clones only, minus some. Of under 200,000 clones in the sample, 70% to 80% were seen once. Deletions cut 4 bases from V and 3 bases from J, with 13 bases between. Germline V gene lookup returns CDR1 MNHEY and CDR2 SVGAGI. CDR3 size: 14 residues. The V gene is TRBV6-5, the J gene TRBJ2-7, with TRBD2 as a possible D gene (5 bases). Sequencing used peripheral blood. The source of this sequence is a woman in her forties with COVID-19, enrolled during active disease. CDR3 coding DNA: TGTGCCAGCAGTTTCAGAGGGCCCGACTACGAGCAGTACTTC. It yields the protein CASSFRGPDYEQYF.